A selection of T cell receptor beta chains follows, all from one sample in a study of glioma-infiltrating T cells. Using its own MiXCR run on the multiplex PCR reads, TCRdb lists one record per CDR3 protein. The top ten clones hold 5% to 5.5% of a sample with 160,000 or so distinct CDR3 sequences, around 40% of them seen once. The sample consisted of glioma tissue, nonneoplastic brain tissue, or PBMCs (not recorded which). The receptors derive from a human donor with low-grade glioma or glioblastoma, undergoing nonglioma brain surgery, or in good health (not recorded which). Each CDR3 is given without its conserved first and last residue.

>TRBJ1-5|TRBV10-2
ASSEVMGQPQH
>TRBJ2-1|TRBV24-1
ATSDTGLAGAYEQF
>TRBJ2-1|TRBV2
ASSDVSYNEQF
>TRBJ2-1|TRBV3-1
ASSQADSSPENEQF
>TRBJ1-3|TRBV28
ASSREYTIY
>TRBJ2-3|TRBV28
ASNIRGDTQY
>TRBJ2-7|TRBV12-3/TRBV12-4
ASSSLTSGAYEQY
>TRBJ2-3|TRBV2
ASSEGRRDTQY
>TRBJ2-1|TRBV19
ASSTLTESNNEQF
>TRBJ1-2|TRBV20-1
SARDLRQGGGYT
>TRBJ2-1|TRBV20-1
SAPSGRTYNEQF
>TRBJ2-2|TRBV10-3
ASTLDRTNTGELF
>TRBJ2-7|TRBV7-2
ASSSGLAGNGQY
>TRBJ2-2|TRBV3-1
ASSQDPKLAVVRELF
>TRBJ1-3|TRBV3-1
ASSRTGQSGNTIY
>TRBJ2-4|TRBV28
ASSPTGGNIQY
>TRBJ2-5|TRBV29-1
SVRSRRGQETQY
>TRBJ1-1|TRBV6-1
ASSEVRGGPEAF
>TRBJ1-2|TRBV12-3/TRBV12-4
ATQDSSSLNYGYT
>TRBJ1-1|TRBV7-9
ASSLHSTEAF
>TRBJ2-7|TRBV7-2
ASIISGVGSYEKY
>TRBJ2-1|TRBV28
ASSERGLEQF
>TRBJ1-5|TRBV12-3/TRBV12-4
ASSSGTGVQPQH
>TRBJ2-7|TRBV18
ASSRGLSYEQY
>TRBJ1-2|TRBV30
AWILTPPDGYT
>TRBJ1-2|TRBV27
ASGSYDRDTVGYT
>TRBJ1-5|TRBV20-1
NASFDSNQPQH
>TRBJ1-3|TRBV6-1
ASSEGGETGNTIY
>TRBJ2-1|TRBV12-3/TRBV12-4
ASSFQRRGEQF
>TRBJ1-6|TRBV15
ATSKGWGASPLH
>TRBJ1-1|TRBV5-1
ASSLGLRSTGGDAF
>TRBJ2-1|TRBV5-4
ASSLDTPGLAGGPYYNEQF
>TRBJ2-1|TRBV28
ASSPPRGAIYNEQF
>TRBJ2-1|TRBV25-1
ASSASGSLKNEQF
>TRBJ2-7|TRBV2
ASRDLGTGCHEQY
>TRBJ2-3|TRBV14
ASSRHASSTDTQY
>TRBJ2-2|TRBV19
ASSASGTTGELF
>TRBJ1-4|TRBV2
ASAVSLNEKLF
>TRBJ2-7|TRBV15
ATSRGQGASNEQY
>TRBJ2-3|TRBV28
ASSFRAGGTDTQY
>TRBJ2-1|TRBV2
ATVSGSTSYNEQF
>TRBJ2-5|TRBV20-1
SASPGLARGKTQY
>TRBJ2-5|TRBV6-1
ASSATGGAGTQY
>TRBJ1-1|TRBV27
ASSLRGQNTEAF
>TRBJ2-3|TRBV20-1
SARAGPDTQY
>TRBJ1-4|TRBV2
ASSEGRGPEKLF
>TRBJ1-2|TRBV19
ASSRDGNYGYT
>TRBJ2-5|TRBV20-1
SARVVAGGPETQY
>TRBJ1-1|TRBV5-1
ASNRGELNTEAF
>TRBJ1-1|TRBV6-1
ASEETGDDTEAF
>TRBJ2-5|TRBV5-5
ASSLVATQETQY
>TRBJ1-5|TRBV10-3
AISAAPKPSAQH
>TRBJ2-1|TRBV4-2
ASSQDSAGYNEQF
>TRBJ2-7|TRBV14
ASSQRWEHNMAYGQY